This T cell receptor (beta chain) was recovered during a study of CD4 T cells in relation to SARS-CoV-2 and coronaviruses. Study background: After less than 11 days of antigen culture, PBMC TCR beta CDR3s were sequenced. Negative control cultures got HIV-1 Nef peptides or no peptide.

On this clone itself: Its antigen remains unknown.

Before the COVID-19 pandemic, during about 2010-2019, CD4+ T cells were taken from unexposed donors. CD4+ T cells were isolated from the cells after 10 days of culture. Sequencing used immunoSEQ multiplex PCR; TCRdb keeps in-frame clones, though not all of them. The data show 25,000 to 30,000 clones, roughly four fifths seen once. The CDR3 has 16 amino acids. Trimming removed 5 bases from V and 0 bases from J; junction bases left unmatched: 8. Germline CDR1 MNHEY, CDR2 SVGEGT. The V gene is TRBV6-2 or TRBV6-3, the J gene TRBJ2-7, with 9 bases that match TRBD2. This TCR was sampled from a human donor in good health. Sequenced: CD4+ T cells from PBMCs, cultured in vitro. As DNA, the CDR3 is TGTGCCAGCAGTACCCTACTAGCGGGCTTCTCCTACGAGCAGTACTTC. Translation: CASSTLLAGFSYEQYF.